These T cell receptor beta chains were read from a single sample in a study of vaccination effects on CD4 cells after COVID-19. Which antigens these TCRs recognize remains unknown. The table came from immunoSEQ multiplex PCR; TCRdb's copy has only in-frame clones and leaves some out. The sample lists 70,000 to 75,000 clones, roughly three quarters occurring once. The input for sequencing was CD4+ T cells from PBMCs cultured without peptide, taken before COVID-19 vaccination. These receptors were taken from a human donor who received a COVID-19 vaccine. Both conserved end residues are part of each CDR3. Fields, in order: V gene, D gene, clone size, J gene, CDR3 protein, CDR3 DNA. A D gene is named only where the DNA matches it firmly. Clone sizes are given selectively: once, few, many, or a class where the clone is expanded.

V gene: TRBV11-3; D gene: -; clone size: -; J gene: TRBJ2-5; CDR3 protein: CASSQSISETQYF; CDR3 DNA: TGTGCCAGCAGCCAAAGTATTTCAGAGACCCAGTACTTC
V gene: TRBV24-1; D gene: -; clone size: -; J gene: TRBJ2-5; CDR3 protein: CATSDYTGSGETQYF; CDR3 DNA: TGTGCCACCAGTGATTACACAGGGTCGGGGGAGACCCAGTACTTC
V gene: TRBV2; D gene: -; clone size: -; J gene: TRBJ1-1; CDR3 protein: CASSIQANTEAFF; CDR3 DNA: TGTGCCAGCAGCATACAGGCGAACACTGAAGCTTTCTTT
V gene: TRBV6-5; D gene: -; clone size: -; J gene: TRBJ1-5; CDR3 protein: CASSRMGGAQPQHF; CDR3 DNA: TGTGCCAGCAGCCGTATGGGAGGGGCCCAGCCCCAGCATTTT
V gene: TRBV5-1; D gene: -; clone size: few; J gene: TRBJ2-2; CDR3 protein: CASSLRGQTNTGELFF; CDR3 DNA: TGCGCCAGCAGCCTACGTGGGCAGACGAACACCGGGGAGCTGTTTTTT
V gene: TRBV5-6; D gene: TRBD1; clone size: -; J gene: TRBJ1-6; CDR3 protein: CASSLGQNNSPLHF; CDR3 DNA: TGTGCCAGCAGCCTGGGACAGAATAATTCACCCCTCCACTTT
V gene: TRBV5-1; D gene: TRBD2; clone size: -; J gene: TRBJ2-6; CDR3 protein: CASSSVAGAGANVLTF; CDR3 DNA: TGCGCCAGCAGCTCAGTAGCGGGGGCTGGGGCCAACGTCCTGACTTTC
V gene: TRBV10-3; D gene: -; clone size: -; J gene: TRBJ1-6; CDR3 protein: CAISPGQGNSYNSPLHF; CDR3 DNA: TGTGCCATCAGTCCGGGGCAAGGCAACTCCTATAATTCACCCCTCCACTTT
V gene: TRBV4-1; D gene: -; clone size: -; J gene: TRBJ1-4; CDR3 protein: CASSLDNLFSTNEKLFF; CDR3 DNA: TGCGCCAGCAGCCTTGACAACCTTTTTTCGACTAATGAAAAACTGTTTTTT
V gene: TRBV19; D gene: TRBD1; clone size: once; J gene: TRBJ2-3; CDR3 protein: CASTIGGGTGRDTQYF; CDR3 DNA: TGTGCCAGTACCATCGGAGGGGGGACAGGGAGGGATACGCAGTATTTT
V gene: TRBV24-1; D gene: -; clone size: few; J gene: TRBJ1-6; CDR3 protein: CATSDYYRVGNSPLHF; CDR3 DNA: TGTGCCACCAGTGATTATTACAGGGTAGGGAATTCACCCCTCCACTTT
V gene: TRBV4-3; D gene: -; clone size: -; J gene: TRBJ1-3; CDR3 protein: CASSQEGGQGGNTIYF; CDR3 DNA: TGCGCCAGCAGCCAAGAGGGAGGTCAGGGTGGAAACACCATATATTTT
V gene: TRBV6-5; D gene: -; clone size: -; J gene: TRBJ1-4; CDR3 protein: CASNRPNEKLFF; CDR3 DNA: TGTGCCAGCAATCGTCCTAATGAAAAACTGTTTTTT
V gene: TRBV3-1/TRBV3-2; D gene: -; clone size: -; J gene: TRBJ1-3; CDR3 protein: CASSQAGTIYF; CDR3 DNA: TGTGCCAGCAGCCAAGCGGGCACCATATATTTT
V gene: TRBV10-3; D gene: -; clone size: -; J gene: TRBJ1-2; CDR3 protein: CAISEEEDGVYGYTF; CDR3 DNA: TGTGCCATCAGTGAGGAAGAAGACGGAGTCTATGGCTACACCTTC
V gene: TRBV5-8; D gene: TRBD1; clone size: -; J gene: TRBJ2-5; CDR3 protein: CASPNSFIVGQYQETQYF; CDR3 DNA: TGTGCCAGCCCCAACTCGTTCATCGTGGGACAGTACCAAGAGACCCAGTACTTC
V gene: TRBV24-1; D gene: TRBD1; clone size: few; J gene: TRBJ2-1; CDR3 protein: CATSDPNRGQGYHNEQFF; CDR3 DNA: TGTGCCACCAGTGACCCCAACCGAGGACAGGGATATCACAATGAGCAGTTCTTC
V gene: TRBV6-1; D gene: -; clone size: -; J gene: TRBJ1-3; CDR3 protein: CASSEKRQASGNTIYF; CDR3 DNA: TGTGCCAGCAGTGAAAAGAGACAGGCCTCTGGAAACACCATATATTTT
V gene: TRBV7-9; D gene: -; clone size: once; J gene: TRBJ2-5; CDR3 protein: CASSLVVGSGTQYF; CDR3 DNA: TGTGCCAGCAGCTTGGTTGTAGGCAGCGGGACCCAGTACTTC
V gene: TRBV18; D gene: -; clone size: -; J gene: TRBJ1-3; CDR3 protein: CASSPPSGNTIYF; CDR3 DNA: TGTGCCAGCTCACCACCATCTGGAAACACCATATATTTT
V gene: TRBV18; D gene: TRBD1; clone size: few; J gene: TRBJ2-2; CDR3 protein: CASSPPWDRANTGELFF; CDR3 DNA: TGTGCCAGCTCACCACCTTGGGACAGGGCGAACACCGGGGAGCTGTTTTTT
V gene: TRBV5-1; D gene: -; clone size: -; J gene: TRBJ2-5; CDR3 protein: CASSLRSDALQYF; CDR3 DNA: TGCGCCAGCAGCTTGAGGTCCGACGCTCTCCAGTACTTC
V gene: TRBV3-1/TRBV3-2; D gene: TRBD1; clone size: few; J gene: TRBJ1-3; CDR3 protein: CASSRGQARGNTIYF; CDR3 DNA: TGTGCCAGCAGTCGTGGACAGGCTCGAGGAAACACCATATATTTT
V gene: TRBV5-1; D gene: -; clone size: -; J gene: TRBJ1-2; CDR3 protein: CASSLSAAYDYTF; CDR3 DNA: TGCGCCAGCAGCTTGTCCGCCGCCTATGACTACACCTTC
V gene: TRBV18; D gene: -; clone size: -; J gene: TRBJ1-4; CDR3 protein: CASSPGNNEKLFF; CDR3 DNA: TGTGCCAGCTCACCAGGGAATAATGAAAAACTGTTTTTT
V gene: TRBV30; D gene: TRBD1; clone size: once; J gene: TRBJ1-2; CDR3 protein: CAWEPGGSHYGYTF; CDR3 DNA: TGTGCCTGGGAACCAGGGGGCAGTCACTATGGCTACACCTTC
V gene: TRBV7-3; D gene: TRBD1; clone size: -; J gene: TRBJ1-2; CDR3 protein: CASSWSGQTAPTF; CDR3 DNA: TGTGCCAGCAGCTGGTCGGGACAGACGGCTCCGACCTTC
V gene: TRBV5-1; D gene: -; clone size: -; J gene: TRBJ1-1; CDR3 protein: CASSFSGNTEAFF; CDR3 DNA: TGCGCCAGCAGCTTCTCAGGGAACACTGAAGCTTTCTTT
V gene: TRBV18; D gene: -; clone size: few; J gene: TRBJ2-1; CDR3 protein: CASTPSSYNEQFF; CDR3 DNA: TGTGCCAGCACCCCTAGCTCCTACAATGAGCAGTTCTTC
V gene: TRBV16; D gene: -; clone size: -; J gene: TRBJ2-1; CDR3 protein: CASSWTVDEQFF; CDR3 DNA: TGTGCCAGCAGCTGGACGGTCGATGAGCAGTTCTTC
V gene: TRBV5-5; D gene: -; clone size: once; J gene: TRBJ1-3; CDR3 protein: CASSLEYSGNTIYF; CDR3 DNA: TGTGCCAGCAGCTTAGAATACTCTGGAAACACCATATATTTT
V gene: TRBV11-2; D gene: TRBD2; clone size: -; J gene: TRBJ2-2; CDR3 protein: CASSLVSAGVTGELFF; CDR3 DNA: TGTGCCAGCAGCTTAGTTTCAGCGGGGGTTACCGGGGAGCTGTTTTTT
V gene: TRBV9; D gene: -; clone size: -; J gene: TRBJ1-2; CDR3 protein: CASSVATGHPAGGYTF; CDR3 DNA: TGTGCCAGCAGCGTAGCCACCGGCCACCCTGCTGGTGGCTACACCTTC
V gene: TRBV21-1; D gene: -; clone size: -; J gene: TRBJ2-1; CDR3 protein: CASSKAPRAGMNEQFF; CDR3 DNA: TGTGCCAGCAGCAAAGCGCCCAGGGCAGGAATGAATGAGCAGTTCTTC
V gene: TRBV10-1; D gene: -; clone size: -; J gene: TRBJ2-5; CDR3 protein: CASSEAGLGETQYF; CDR3 DNA: TGCGCCAGCAGTGAGGCAGGGCTCGGGGAGACCCAGTACTTC
V gene: TRBV10-1; D gene: -; clone size: -; J gene: TRBJ2-5; CDR3 protein: CASSNPGEPETQYF; CDR3 DNA: TGCGCCAGCAGTAATCCCGGTGAGCCGGAGACCCAGTACTTC
V gene: TRBV19; D gene: TRBD1; clone size: -; J gene: TRBJ1-3; CDR3 protein: CASSVDRGSGNTIYF; CDR3 DNA: TGTGCCAGTAGTGTCGACAGGGGAAGTGGAAACACCATATATTTT
V gene: TRBV6-5; D gene: TRBD1; clone size: -; J gene: TRBJ2-1; CDR3 protein: CASSSWTGQSYNEQFF; CDR3 DNA: TGTGCCAGCAGTTCATGGACAGGGCAGTCCTACAATGAGCAGTTCTTC
V gene: TRBV30; D gene: -; clone size: -; J gene: TRBJ2-3; CDR3 protein: CAWSVGVKDTQYF; CDR3 DNA: TGTGCCTGGAGTGTGGGCGTAAAAGATACGCAGTATTTT
V gene: TRBV7-8; D gene: -; clone size: few; J gene: TRBJ2-2; CDR3 protein: CASSSNTDNTGELFF; CDR3 DNA: TGTGCCAGCAGCTCAAATACTGATAACACCGGGGAGCTGTTTTTT
V gene: TRBV7-2; D gene: -; clone size: -; J gene: TRBJ2-1; CDR3 protein: CASTPLGGTYNEQFF; CDR3 DNA: TGTGCCAGCACCCCGTTGGGGGGAACCTACAATGAGCAGTTCTTC
V gene: TRBV18; D gene: TRBD1; clone size: -; J gene: TRBJ1-2; CDR3 protein: CASSGTGNDGYTF; CDR3 DNA: TGTGCCAGCTCCGGGACAGGGAACGATGGCTACACCTTC
V gene: TRBV5-1; D gene: -; clone size: -; J gene: TRBJ2-5; CDR3 protein: CASSGGLDQETQYF; CDR3 DNA: TGCGCCAGCAGCGGGGGGTTGGACCAAGAGACCCAGTACTTC
V gene: TRBV5-6; D gene: TRBD1; clone size: -; J gene: TRBJ1-5; CDR3 protein: CASSSGQGIHQPQHF; CDR3 DNA: TGTGCCAGCAGCTCCGGACAGGGTATACATCAGCCCCAGCATTTT
V gene: TRBV6-6; D gene: -; clone size: -; J gene: TRBJ1-2; CDR3 protein: CALRASTDGNYGYTF; CDR3 DNA: TGTGCTCTTCGAGCATCTACCGACGGAAACTATGGCTACACCTTC